A selection of T cell receptor beta chains follows, all from one sample in a study of T cell responses to AZD1222 COVID-19 vaccine. Method: immunoSEQ multiplex PCR; TCRdb's copy keeps in-frame clones and lacks some. The profile covers approximately 120,000 clones, with roughly 90% appearing a single time and 1.1% taken by the ten largest. The material was peripheral blood, obtained on day 0 of AZD1222 vaccination. These receptors came from an adult in good health. The CDR3 runs from the conserved cysteine through the conserved F or W. A D gene is named only where the DNA matches it firmly. Not every row has a clone size; where given, it reads once, few, many or a size class.

j_call: TRBJ2-4
v_call: TRBV12-3/TRBV12-4
d_call: .
clone_size: .
cdr3_aa: CASSQRTENIQYF
cdr3_nt: TGTGCCAGCAGCCAAAGGACAGAAAACATTCAGTACTTC

j_call: TRBJ2-7
v_call: TRBV4-2
d_call: .
clone_size: few
cdr3_aa: CASSQADSSSYEQYF
cdr3_nt: TGTGCCAGCAGCCAAGCGGACAGTAGCTCCTACGAGCAGTACTTC

j_call: TRBJ2-7
v_call: TRBV4-2
d_call: TRBD2
clone_size: .
cdr3_aa: CASSQSGSGRGYEQYF
cdr3_nt: TGTGCCAGCAGCCAATCGGGCAGCGGGAGAGGGTACGAGCAGTACTTC

j_call: TRBJ1-1
v_call: TRBV20-1
d_call: .
clone_size: once
cdr3_aa: CSASRGGGNTEAFF
cdr3_nt: TGTAGTGCTAGTAGGGGGGGTGGGAACACTGAAGCTTTCTTT

j_call: TRBJ1-3
v_call: TRBV5-8
d_call: .
clone_size: .
cdr3_aa: CASSLRRGAGNTIYF
cdr3_nt: TGTGCCAGCAGCTTAAGGAGGGGCGCCGGAAACACCATATATTTT

j_call: TRBJ1-2
v_call: TRBV28
d_call: .
clone_size: .
cdr3_aa: CASSLSGTYGYTF
cdr3_nt: TGTGCCAGCAGTTTGTCAGGAACCTATGGCTACACCTTC

j_call: TRBJ2-1
v_call: TRBV5-1
d_call: .
clone_size: .
cdr3_aa: CASSLDRGEQFF
cdr3_nt: TGCGCCAGCAGCTTGGATAGGGGTGAGCAGTTCTTC

j_call: TRBJ1-2
v_call: TRBV24-1
d_call: .
clone_size: .
cdr3_aa: CATSDAGRGLNGYTF
cdr3_nt: TGTGCCACCAGTGATGCGGGACGTGGACTAAATGGCTACACCTTC

j_call: TRBJ1-2
v_call: TRBV25-1
d_call: .
clone_size: .
cdr3_aa: CASSEKGARGYTF
cdr3_nt: TGTGCCAGCAGTGAAAAAGGGGCCAGGGGCTACACCTTC

j_call: TRBJ1-2
v_call: TRBV29-1
d_call: .
clone_size: .
cdr3_aa: CSVDRADGYGYTF
cdr3_nt: TGCAGCGTTGATAGGGCTGATGGCTATGGCTACACCTTC

j_call: TRBJ1-2
v_call: TRBV9
d_call: .
clone_size: once
cdr3_aa: CASSVVSAQGYTF
cdr3_nt: TGTGCCAGCAGCGTAGTGAGCGCGCAGGGCTACACCTTC

j_call: TRBJ2-1
v_call: TRBV11-2
d_call: .
clone_size: .
cdr3_aa: CASRGWTQQFF
cdr3_nt: TGTGCCAGCAGGGGATGGACTCAACAGTTCTTC

j_call: TRBJ2-3
v_call: TRBV9
d_call: TRBD1
clone_size: .
cdr3_aa: CASSVVSVGTVPGHTQYF
cdr3_nt: TGTGCCAGCAGCGTAGTTTCCGTCGGGACAGTACCCGGACATACGCAGTATTTT

j_call: TRBJ1-6
v_call: TRBV11-1
d_call: .
clone_size: .
cdr3_aa: CASSHRPYNSPLHF
cdr3_nt: TGTGCCAGCAGTCACCGGCCCTATAATTCACCCCTCCACTTT

j_call: TRBJ1-5
v_call: TRBV18
d_call: .
clone_size: .
cdr3_aa: CASSPAGNQPQHF
cdr3_nt: TGTGCCAGCTCACCAGCCGGGAATCAGCCCCAGCATTTT

j_call: TRBJ1-1
v_call: TRBV2
d_call: .
clone_size: .
cdr3_aa: CASSESTGHTEAFF
cdr3_nt: TGTGCCAGCAGTGAGTCTACAGGGCACACTGAAGCTTTCTTT

j_call: TRBJ2-7
v_call: TRBV11-3
d_call: .
clone_size: .
cdr3_aa: CASSLTTNSYEQYF
cdr3_nt: TGTGCCAGCAGTTTAACTACCAACTCCTACGAGCAGTACTTC

j_call: TRBJ1-4
v_call: TRBV7-9
d_call: .
clone_size: .
cdr3_aa: CASSLMGGNEKLFF
cdr3_nt: TGTGCCAGCAGCTTAATGGGAGGAAATGAAAAACTGTTTTTT

j_call: TRBJ2-2
v_call: TRBV15
d_call: .
clone_size: .
cdr3_aa: CATSRGDAGELFF
cdr3_nt: TGTGCCACCAGCAGAGGGGACGCCGGGGAGCTGTTTTTT

j_call: TRBJ1-5
v_call: TRBV15
d_call: .
clone_size: .
cdr3_aa: CATSRDKISRNQPQHF
cdr3_nt: TGTGCCACCAGCAGAGATAAGATTAGCCGAAATCAGCCCCAGCATTTT

j_call: TRBJ1-2
v_call: TRBV19
d_call: TRBD1
clone_size: once
cdr3_aa: CASIGQENYGYTF
cdr3_nt: TGTGCCAGTATAGGACAGGAGAACTATGGCTACACCTTC

j_call: TRBJ1-2
v_call: TRBV7-9
d_call: TRBD1
clone_size: .
cdr3_aa: CASSYLRQGNNYGYTF
cdr3_nt: TGTGCCAGCAGCTATCTACGACAGGGGAATAACTATGGCTACACCTTC

j_call: TRBJ2-3
v_call: TRBV10-3
d_call: TRBD2
clone_size: .
cdr3_aa: CAISEPGLAGTDTQYF
cdr3_nt: TGTGCCATCAGTGAGCCGGGTCTAGCGGGCACAGATACGCAGTATTTT

j_call: TRBJ1-6
v_call: TRBV6-5
d_call: .
clone_size: .
cdr3_aa: CASSMAAQDSPLHF
cdr3_nt: TGTGCCAGCAGTATGGCAGCTCAGGATTCACCCCTCCACTTT

j_call: TRBJ1-2
v_call: TRBV14
d_call: .
clone_size: .
cdr3_aa: CASSEWSNYGYTF
cdr3_nt: TGTGCCAGCAGCGAATGGTCCAACTATGGCTACACCTTC

j_call: TRBJ2-7
v_call: TRBV1
d_call: .
clone_size: .
cdr3_aa: CTRYYEQYF
cdr3_nt: TGCACCAGGTACTACGAGCAGTACTTC

j_call: TRBJ1-1
v_call: TRBV6-1
d_call: TRBD1
clone_size: .
cdr3_aa: CASSDPTGGETEAFF
cdr3_nt: TGTGCCAGCAGTGATCCGACAGGGGGCGAGACTGAAGCTTTCTTT

j_call: TRBJ1-6
v_call: TRBV2
d_call: TRBD1
clone_size: .
cdr3_aa: CASTVDRSYSPLHF
cdr3_nt: TGTGCCAGCACAGTGGACAGGTCATATTCACCCCTCCACTTT

j_call: TRBJ2-5
v_call: TRBV7-3
d_call: .
clone_size: .
cdr3_aa: CASSLSGLGETQYF
cdr3_nt: TGTGCCAGCAGCTTATCGGGGCTGGGCGAGACCCAGTACTTC

j_call: TRBJ2-1
v_call: TRBV7-3
d_call: .
clone_size: .
cdr3_aa: CASSLGAGEGIDEQFF
cdr3_nt: TGTGCCAGCAGCTTAGGGGCAGGAGAAGGAATCGATGAGCAGTTCTTC

j_call: TRBJ2-6
v_call: TRBV6-5
d_call: .
clone_size: .
cdr3_aa: CASSSHSGANVLTF
cdr3_nt: TGTGCCAGCAGTTCCCATTCTGGGGCCAACGTCCTGACTTTC

j_call: TRBJ1-5
v_call: TRBV19
d_call: TRBD1
clone_size: .
cdr3_aa: CASSTGTGHQHF
cdr3_nt: TGTGCCAGTAGTACCGGGACAGGGCACCAGCATTTT

j_call: TRBJ2-2
v_call: TRBV3-1/TRBV3-2
d_call: TRBD2
clone_size: .
cdr3_aa: CASSPSGSTGELFF
cdr3_nt: TGTGCCAGCAGCCCGAGCGGGAGTACCGGGGAGCTGTTTTTT

j_call: TRBJ2-7
v_call: TRBV2
d_call: .
clone_size: .
cdr3_aa: CASREKGVQYF
cdr3_nt: TGTGCCAGCAGGGAAAAGGGCGTGCAGTACTTC

j_call: TRBJ1-3
v_call: TRBV7-9
d_call: .
clone_size: .
cdr3_aa: CASSLAGENTIYF
cdr3_nt: TGTGCCAGCAGCCTGGCCGGGGAAAACACCATATATTTT

j_call: TRBJ1-1
v_call: TRBV28
d_call: .
clone_size: .
cdr3_aa: CASTKSGAEAFF
cdr3_nt: TGTGCCAGCACCAAGTCTGGGGCTGAAGCTTTCTTT

j_call: TRBJ1-5
v_call: TRBV28
d_call: TRBD1
clone_size: .
cdr3_aa: CASRPQGAGQPQHF
cdr3_nt: TGTGCCAGCAGACCCCAGGGGGCGGGTCAGCCCCAGCATTTT

j_call: TRBJ1-1
v_call: TRBV12-3/TRBV12-4
d_call: .
clone_size: .
cdr3_aa: CVAGERDTEAFF
cdr3_nt: TGTGTGGCGGGGGAACGGGACACTGAAGCTTTCTTT

j_call: TRBJ1-1
v_call: TRBV2
d_call: TRBD1
clone_size: .
cdr3_aa: CASRRQGSSPEAFF
cdr3_nt: TGTGCCAGCAGACGACAGGGATCGAGCCCTGAAGCTTTCTTT

j_call: TRBJ2-7
v_call: TRBV19
d_call: .
clone_size: .
cdr3_aa: CASTERASTYEQYF
cdr3_nt: TGTGCCAGTACGGAGCGGGCTTCTACCTACGAGCAGTACTTC

j_call: TRBJ2-1
v_call: TRBV2
d_call: .
clone_size: .
cdr3_aa: CASSRIGPYNEQFF
cdr3_nt: TGTGCCAGCTCCCGGATAGGCCCCTACAATGAGCAGTTCTTC

j_call: TRBJ2-7
v_call: TRBV2
d_call: .
clone_size: .
cdr3_aa: CAGTSGVRFSYEQYF
cdr3_nt: TGTGCCGGCACATCAGGGGTTAGGTTCTCCTACGAGCAGTACTTC

j_call: TRBJ1-2
v_call: TRBV29-1
d_call: .
clone_size: few
cdr3_aa: CSVVVSVGWGYTF
cdr3_nt: TGCAGCGTGGTGGTTTCTGTGGGCTGGGGCTACACCTTC

j_call: TRBJ1-2
v_call: TRBV27
d_call: TRBD1
clone_size: .
cdr3_aa: CASSLNRGRGGYTF
cdr3_nt: TGTGCCAGCAGTTTAAACAGGGGGCGGGGCGGCTACACCTTC

j_call: TRBJ1-1
v_call: TRBV12-3/TRBV12-4
d_call: .
clone_size: .
cdr3_aa: CASIQHMNTEAFF
cdr3_nt: TGTGCCAGCATCCAACATATGAACACTGAAGCTTTCTTT

j_call: TRBJ2-7
v_call: TRBV28
d_call: TRBD1
clone_size: .
cdr3_aa: CASSLGQGTYEQYF
cdr3_nt: TGTGCCAGCAGTTTGGGACAGGGAACCTACGAGCAGTACTTC

j_call: TRBJ1-2
v_call: TRBV9
d_call: .
clone_size: .
cdr3_aa: CASSAYGGGTYGYTF
cdr3_nt: TGTGCCAGCAGCGCCTATGGCGGAGGAACGTATGGCTACACCTTC

j_call: TRBJ2-7
v_call: TRBV28
d_call: .
clone_size: .
cdr3_aa: CASSPQETYEQYF
cdr3_nt: TGTGCCAGCAGTCCACAGGAGACCTACGAGCAGTACTTC

j_call: TRBJ2-3
v_call: TRBV28
d_call: .
clone_size: .
cdr3_aa: CASSKTLRTDTQYF
cdr3_nt: TGTGCCAGCAGTAAGACCCTGCGCACAGATACGCAGTATTTT

j_call: TRBJ1-6
v_call: TRBV3-1/TRBV3-2
d_call: .
clone_size: .
cdr3_aa: CASSQASPGGTNDSPLHF
cdr3_nt: TGTGCCAGCAGCCAAGCCTCTCCGGGGGGGACAAATGATTCACCCCTCCACTTT

j_call: TRBJ1-5
v_call: TRBV19
d_call: .
clone_size: .
cdr3_aa: CASSIGGAQSTQHF
cdr3_nt: TGTGCCAGTAGTATAGGAGGGGCCCAATCCACCCAGCATTTT

j_call: TRBJ2-5
v_call: TRBV28
d_call: TRBD2
clone_size: .
cdr3_aa: CASSNSGTKETQYF
cdr3_nt: TGTGCCAGCAGTAACAGCGGGACGAAAGAGACCCAGTACTTC

j_call: TRBJ2-2
v_call: TRBV4-2
d_call: .
clone_size: .
cdr3_aa: CASSQTPKAGDTGELFF
cdr3_nt: TGTGCCAGCAGCCAAACCCCGAAGGCCGGAGACACCGGGGAGCTGTTTTTT